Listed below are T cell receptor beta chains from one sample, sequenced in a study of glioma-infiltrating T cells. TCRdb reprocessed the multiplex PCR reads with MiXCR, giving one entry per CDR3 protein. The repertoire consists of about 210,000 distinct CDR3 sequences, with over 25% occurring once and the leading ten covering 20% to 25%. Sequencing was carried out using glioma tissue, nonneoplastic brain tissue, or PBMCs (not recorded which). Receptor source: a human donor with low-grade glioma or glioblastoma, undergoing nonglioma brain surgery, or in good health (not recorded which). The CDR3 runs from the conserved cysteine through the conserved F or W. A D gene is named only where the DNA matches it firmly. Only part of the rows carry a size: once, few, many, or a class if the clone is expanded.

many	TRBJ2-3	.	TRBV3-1	CASSREVPDTQYF	TGTGCCAGCAGCCGTGAAGTCCCAGATACGCAGTATTTT
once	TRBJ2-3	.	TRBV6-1	CASRIADYGVVTDTHYF	TGTGCCAGCAGAATAGCGGATTATGGTGTGGTAACAGATACGCATTATTTT
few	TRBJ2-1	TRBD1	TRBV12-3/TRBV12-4	CASSPGQAYNEQFF	TGTGCCAGCAGCCCTGGACAGGCCTACAATGAGCAGTTCTTC
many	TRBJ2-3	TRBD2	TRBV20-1	CSARPGLASRSGTDTQYF	TGCAGTGCTAGACCGGGACTAGCTTCTCGAAGTGGCACAGATACGCAGTATTTT
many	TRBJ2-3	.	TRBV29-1	CSVASGSDTQYF	TGCAGCGTTGCATCAGGGTCAGATACGCAGTATTTT
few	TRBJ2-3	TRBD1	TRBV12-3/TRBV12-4	CASTTGGKTDTQYF	TGTGCCAGCACTACAGGGGGCAAAACAGATACGCAGTATTTT
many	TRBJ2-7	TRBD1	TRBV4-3	CASSQDPGQGYEQYF	TGCGCCAGCAGCCAAGATCCGGGACAGGGCTACGAGCAGTACTTC
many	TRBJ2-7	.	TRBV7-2	CASSLRGPPYEQYF	TGTGCCAGCAGCTTAAGGGGTCCGCCCTACGAGCAGTACTTC
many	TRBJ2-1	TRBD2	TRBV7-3	CASSSPPGLATNEQFF	TGTGCCAGCAGCTCTCCTCCGGGACTAGCAACCAATGAGCAGTTCTTC
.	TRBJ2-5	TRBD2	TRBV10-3	CAIATRTSGQETQYF	TGTGCCATCGCTACCAGGACTAGCGGCCAAGAGACCCAGTACTTC
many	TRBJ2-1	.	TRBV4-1	CASSQGRWNEQFF	TGCGCCAGCAGCCAAGGGCGTTGGAATGAGCAGTTCTTC
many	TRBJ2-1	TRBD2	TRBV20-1	CSAMIAGSYNEQFF	TGCAGTGCTATGATAGCGGGAAGCTACAATGAGCAGTTCTTC
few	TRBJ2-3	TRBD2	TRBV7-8	CASSPLGSGRPNPTDTQYF	TGTGCCAGCAGCCCCCTGGGCAGCGGGAGGCCCAATCCCACAGATACGCAGTATTTT
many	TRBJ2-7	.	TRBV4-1	CASSQMTGYEQYF	TGCGCCAGCAGCCAGATGACAGGTTACGAGCAGTACTTC
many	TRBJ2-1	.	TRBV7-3	CASSSFRGEQFF	TGTGCCAGCAGCTCATTTAGGGGTGAGCAGTTCTTC
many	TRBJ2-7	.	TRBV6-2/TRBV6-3	CASSFSSYEQYF	TGTGCCAGCAGTTTCAGCTCCTACGAGCAGTACTTC
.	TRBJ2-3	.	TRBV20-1	CSALTTGATDTRYF	TGCAGTGCTCTTACTACCGGGGCCACAGATACGCGGTATTTT
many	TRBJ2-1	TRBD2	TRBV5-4	CASRAGVILNEQFF	TGTGCCAGTAGAGCGGGAGTAATACTAAATGAGCAGTTCTTC
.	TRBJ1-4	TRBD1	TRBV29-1	CSVEDVQGAGEKLFF	TGCAGCGTTGAGGACGTACAGGGGGCGGGGGAAAAACTGTTTTTT
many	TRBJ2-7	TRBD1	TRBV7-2	CASSQDHRGPSYEQYF	TGTGCCAGCAGCCAGGACCACAGGGGGCCCTCCTACGAGCAGTACTTC
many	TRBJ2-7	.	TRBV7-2	CASSSTAGLLMGNEQYF	TGTGCCAGCAGCTCTACTGCCGGACTGCTCATGGGGAACGAGCAGTACTTC
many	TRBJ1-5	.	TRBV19	CASSPQTYEPQHF	TGTGCCAGTAGTCCCCAGACTTACGAGCCCCAGCATTTT
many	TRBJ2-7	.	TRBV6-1	CASSPTVSSSYEQYF	TGTGCCAGCAGCCCGACCGTGAGCAGCTCCTACGAGCAGTACTTC
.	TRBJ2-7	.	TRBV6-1	CASSGLRSSYEQYF	TGTGCCAGCAGTGGACTTCGGAGCTCCTACGAGCAGTACTTC
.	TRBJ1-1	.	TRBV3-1	CASVTRLGGNEAFF	TGTGCCAGCGTGACGAGATTGGGGGGGAATGAAGCTTTCTTT
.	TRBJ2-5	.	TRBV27	CASSSRLRPEPQSF	TGTGCCAGCAGTTCCAGGTTACGCCCAGAGCCCCAGTCCTTC
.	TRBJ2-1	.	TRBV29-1	CSVEWGSGYNEQFF	TGCAGCGTTGAATGGGGCTCGGGATACAATGAGCAGTTCTTC
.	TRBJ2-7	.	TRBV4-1	CASSLRPEVRPSRFSYEQYF	TGCGCCAGCAGCCTAAGACCTGAAGTTAGGCCTAGCAGGTTTTCCTACGAGCAGTACTTC
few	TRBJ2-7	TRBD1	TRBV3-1	CASSQATGAPGEQYF	TGTGCCAGCAGCCAAGCTACAGGGGCCCCGGGCGAGCAGTACTTC
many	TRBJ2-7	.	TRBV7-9	CASSAGVLGEQYF	TGTGCCAGCAGCGCAGGGGTGCTAGGCGAGCAGTACTTC
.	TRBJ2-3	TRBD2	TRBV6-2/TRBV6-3	CASSYSGLAGYTDTQYF	TGTGCCAGCAGTTACTCCGGACTAGCGGGATACACAGATACGCAGTATTTT
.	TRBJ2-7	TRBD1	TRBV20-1	CSAPGQGAYEQYF	TGCAGTGCCCCGGGACAGGGAGCATACGAGCAGTACTTC
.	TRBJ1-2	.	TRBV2	CASSLDSPYNYTF	TGTGCCAGCAGTTTAGACAGTCCCTATAACTACACCTTC
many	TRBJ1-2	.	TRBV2	CASNSGLRSGYTF	TGTGCCAGCAACTCCGGCTTGCGTAGCGGCTACACCTTC
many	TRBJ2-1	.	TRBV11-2	CASSLDSRAAYNEQFF	TGTGCCAGCAGCTTAGATTCGCGGGCGGCCTACAATGAGCAGTTCTTC
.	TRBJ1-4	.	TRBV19	CASSTRVAATNKKLFF	TGTGCCAGTAGTACCCGAGTTGCTGCAACTAATAAAAAACTGTTTTTT
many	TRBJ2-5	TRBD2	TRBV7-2	CASTPAGGRETQYF	TGTGCCAGCACCCCAGCGGGAGGACGAGAGACCCAGTACTTC
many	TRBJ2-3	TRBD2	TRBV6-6	CASSYYELAGSSTDTQYF	TGTGCCAGCAGTTACTACGAACTAGCGGGATCTAGCACAGATACGCAGTATTTT
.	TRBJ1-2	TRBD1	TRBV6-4	CASGETEGQSYTF	TGTGCCAGCGGTGAGACTGAGGGACAGTCATACACCTTC
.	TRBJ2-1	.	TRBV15	CATSSVTRGSFYEQFF	TGTGCCACCAGCAGCGTGACTAGAGGGAGTTTCTACGAGCAGTTCTTC
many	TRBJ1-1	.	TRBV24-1	CATSETRGTEAFF	TGTGCCACCAGTGAAACCAGGGGTACTGAAGCTTTCTTT
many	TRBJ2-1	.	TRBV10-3	CAISESGRNAYNEQFF	TGTGCCATCAGTGAGTCTGGGCGGAATGCCTACAATGAGCAGTTCTTC
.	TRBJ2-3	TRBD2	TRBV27	CASSQKFSGSKDTQYF	TGTGCCAGCAGCCAAAAGTTTAGCGGGAGCAAAGATACGCAGTATTTT
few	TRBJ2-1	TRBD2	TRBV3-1	CASSQEWTSSYEQFF	TGTGCCAGCAGCCAAGAATGGACTAGCAGCTATGAGCAGTTCTTC
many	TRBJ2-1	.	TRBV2	CASRFAGIAYNEQFF	TGTGCCAGCAGGTTTGCGGGAATCGCCTACAATGAGCAGTTCTTC
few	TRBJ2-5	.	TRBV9	CASSIGQLQETQYF	TGTGCCAGCAGCATTGGACAACTTCAAGAGACCCAGTACTTC
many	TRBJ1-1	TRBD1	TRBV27	CASSLVLQGRGTEAFF	TGTGCCAGCAGTTTAGTCCTACAGGGGAGGGGTACTGAAGCTTTCTTT
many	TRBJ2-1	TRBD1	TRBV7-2	CASTRDRVGDEQFF	TGTGCCAGCACCAGAGACAGGGTTGGTGATGAGCAGTTCTTC
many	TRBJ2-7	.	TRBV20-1	CSALQPSSYEQYF	TGCAGTGCGCTACAACCTAGCTCCTACGAGCAGTACTTC
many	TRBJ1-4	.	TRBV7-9	CASSLTQIRITNEKLFF	TGTGCCAGCAGCTTAACACAGATCCGTATTACTAATGAAAAACTGTTTTTT
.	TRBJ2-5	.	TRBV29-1	CSGGPEETQYF	TGCAGCGGGGGCCCGGAGGAGACCCAGTACTTC
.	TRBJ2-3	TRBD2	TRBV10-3	CAISESASGGRDMQYF	TGTGCCATCAGTGAGTCAGCTAGCGGGGGACGCGATATGCAGTATTTT
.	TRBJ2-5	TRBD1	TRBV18	CASSTGQEETQYF	TGTGCCAGCTCGACGGGACAGGAAGAGACCCAGTACTTC